The clone carrying this TCR beta chain was observed a single time. No antigen is known for it. Trimming cost V 0 bases and J 4 bases, with 16 bases left between them. This CDR3 comprises 16 residues. The germline gives CDR1 SGHRS, CDR2 YFSETQ. Repertoires were generated with immunoSEQ multiplex PCR, while TCRdb's copy carries only in-frame clones and drops some. The repertoire holds more than 20,000 clones, with 81% as singletons. These data come from a study of STAT5B mutations in CD4+ large granular lymphocyte leukemia. General study results and limits: Top patient clones used TRBV06 genes more often: 8/27 versus 2/35 in controls.

The sequencing input was CD4+ T cells from blood buffy coats. The chain recombines TRBV5-1 with TRBJ2-5, with D tentatively TRBD1 or TRBD2 (5 bases each). This TCR came from a human donor in good health. CDR3 nucleotide sequence: TGCGCCAGCAGCTTGGCCATGCAAACTAGGGGAGAGACCCAGTACTTC. Its translation is CASSLAMQTRGETQYF.